This T cell receptor (beta chain) was sequenced during a study of T cells in localized non-small cell lung cancer. This table comes from immunoSEQ multiplex PCR, and its TCRdb copy is limited to in-frame clones, with some not included. Of some 6,200 clones listed, roughly 25% are singletons. This CDR3 region has 12 residues. Germline V gives CDR1 MNHGY, CDR2 SAAAGT. With 4 bases removed from V and 7 bases from J, the gap between germline ends came to 10 bases. Study-level findings and limits: A median of about 58 of the top 100 tumor clones appeared in adjacent lung, which was paired and uninvolved. Uninvolved adjacent lung had the highest recorded T cell clonality, with tumor below it.

For this clone: No antigen is known for it.

The chain joins TRBV6-8 to TRBJ1-2; weak D call: TRBD1 (6 bases). The specimen comprised lung tumor tissue, sampled before any cancer treatment. The TCR comes from a female donor aged 60 or older with stage I lung adenocarcinoma. DNA for the CDR3: TGTGCCAGCAGTTTCACAGGGTTTGGCTACACCTTC. Its protein product is CASSFTGFGYTF.